This T cell receptor beta chain was captured by sequencing in a study of OX40 agonist ivuxolimab in advanced cancers. For the study at large: Patients took ivuxolimab, an agonistic anti-OX40 (CD134) antibody. General observations from the study: What antigens the expanded peripheral T cells recognized was never established. In CD8+ T cells, expanded clones were on average more numerous than in CD4+. CD4+ and CD8+ blood T cells expanded clonally by week 6 at 0.1 to 3.0 mg/kg.

In the case of this clone: Antigen specificity is unknown.

Trimming took 1 base from V and 3 from J, leaving 25 bases between them. This CDR3 comprises 19 residues. In germline, CDR1 is SGHVS, CDR2 FQNEAQ. Profiling relied on immunoSEQ multiplex PCR, and the TCRdb table lists in-frame clones only, not all of them. The table has about 40,000 clones, around 89% seen once. The clonotype originates from an adult with an advanced solid tumor such as melanoma, head and neck, liver or kidney cancer. The chain carries TRBV7-8 and TRBJ2-7, with D perhaps matching TRBD2 (7 bases). The sample was CD4+ or CD8+ T cells sorted from blood, taken in a trial of the OX40 agonist ivuxolimab. The CDR3 region has the DNA TGTGCCAGCAGCTTAGGAGGGCTCCTAGTGGGGGGGCCGGGCTACGAGCAGTACTTC. It specifies CASSLGGLLVGGPGYEQYF.